This entry describes one T cell receptor (beta chain). The antigen is undetermined. This entry is derived from a study of cytomegalovirus exposure and HLA in healthy donors. Study observations and caveats: Sequence variants that were highly shared formed a cluster that was likely a sequencing artifact. As was reported, the HLA-A and HLA-B alleles of most subjects were accurately predicted from TCR beta sequences. Later analysis demonstrated an association between a missense DCLRE1C variant and TCR beta V- and J-gene trimming. CMV antigen specificity was confirmed in vitro for a few CMV-associated chains.

V gave up 4 bases and J gave up 5 bases; unmatched junction bases: 4. From germline, CDR1 is GTSNPN and CDR2 SVGIG (reference sequence). CDR3 length equals 12 residues. It was with 60 Vbeta and 13 Jbeta primers that the PCR ran. Libraries were prepared by immunoSEQ multiplex PCR; TCRdb keeps only in-frame clonotypes and omits some of them. The sample consists of under 150,000 clones, approximately 70% of them appearing once. This TCR was sampled from a woman aged 40 to 50 in good health and CMV-seropositive. The chain links TRBV30 to TRBJ1-1; 7 bases are shared with TRBD1. The specimen sequenced was PBMCs. CDR3 nucleotides: TGTGCCTGGAAAGAGACAGGGACTGAAGCTTTCTTT. It yields the protein CAWKETGTEAFF.